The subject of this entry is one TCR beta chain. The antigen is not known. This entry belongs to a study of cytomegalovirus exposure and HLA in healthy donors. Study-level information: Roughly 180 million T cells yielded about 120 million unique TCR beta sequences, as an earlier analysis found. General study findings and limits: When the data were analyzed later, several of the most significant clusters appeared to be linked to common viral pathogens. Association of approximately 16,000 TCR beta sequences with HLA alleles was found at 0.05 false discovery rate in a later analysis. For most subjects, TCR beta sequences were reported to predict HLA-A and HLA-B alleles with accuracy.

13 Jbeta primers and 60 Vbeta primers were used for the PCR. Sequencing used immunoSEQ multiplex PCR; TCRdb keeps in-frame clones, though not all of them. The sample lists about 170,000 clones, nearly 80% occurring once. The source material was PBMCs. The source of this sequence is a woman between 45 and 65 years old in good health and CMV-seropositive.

CDR3 DNA sequence: TGTGCCAGCAGCGCCGCAGGACAGGGTCGAAGTTCACCCCTCCACTTT. Its protein product is CASSAAGQGRSSPLHF. The chain employs TRBV9 and TRBJ1-6; 8 nucleotides match TRBD1. CDR1 is SGDLS and CDR2 is YYNGEE in the germline V gene. This CDR3 has 16 amino acids. The J segment lost 9 bases and the V segment lost 3 bases, leaving 11 bases of the junction unmatched.